The clone carrying this T cell receptor (beta chain) was seen only a few times. In the original analysis: Cell counts per sample came from amplifying reference gene primers. The assay was immunoSEQ multiplex PCR, and TCRdb's table has in-frame clones only and misses some. Clone size and V and J calls were adopted from that table, with D and trimming inferred from the DNA. The table lists about 160,000 clones, approximately 92% of them singletons, with 3.5% to 5% in the top ten. This CDR3 is 13 amino acids long. The germline V and J ends were trimmed by 4 bases and 3 bases, with 10 bases remaining between them. Germline V gives CDR1 GTSNPN, CDR2 SVGIG (reference sequence). The record originates from a study of blood T cell repertoires in COVID-19. Background on the study: Sites in the United States, Italy and Spain provided acute and convalescent COVID-19 samples. Sample material is recorded as cDNA or gDNA derived from T cells, B-cell-depleted T cells, or PBMCs.

The origin of this receptor is a woman aged 45 to 65 with acute or convalescent COVID-19. Sequenced input: peripheral blood. The genes are TRBV30 and TRBJ1-5; TRBD1 is a possible D gene (5 bases). CDR3 in amino acids: CAWTTEFNQPQHF. CDR3 bases: TGTGCCTGGACGACAGAATTCAATCAGCCCCAGCATTTT.